The TCR beta chain described here comes from a study of blood T cell repertoires in COVID-19. In the study overall: Samples taken during acute and convalescent COVID-19 were collected in the United States, Italy and Spain. From T cells, B-cell-depleted T cells, or PBMCs came the material, which was cDNA or gDNA.

Authors' data handling: By means of reference gene primer amplification, nucleated cell counts were estimated. Some clones are missing from TCRdb's copy, which holds only in-frame ones; the method was immunoSEQ multiplex PCR. The V and J calls and the clone size are those of that table, but D and trimming were determined from the DNA. Of 300,000 to 350,000 clones in the sample, 90% are singletons; the top ten hold roughly 7.3%. J gave up 0 bases and V 5 bases, and 5 bases lay outside the gene matches. The V gene's germline CDR1 is SGHNT and CDR2 YYREEE (reference sequence). This CDR3 comprises 15 residues. Recruited during active infection, patients (from Seattle) were subsequently followed longitudinally. By sample share, this clone is medium-sized.

The material sequenced was peripheral blood. The rearrangement joins TRBV5-4 to TRBJ2-5, with 9 bases lining up with TRBD2. The source is a woman aged 25 to 39 with COVID-19, enrolled during active disease. CDR3 in DNA: TGTGCCAGCAGTTTACTAGCGGGCAACCAAGAGACCCAGTACTTC. Its translation: CASSLLAGNQETQYF.